This entry concerns a single T cell receptor (beta chain). Its antigen is unidentified. The data are from a study of vaccination effects on CD4 cells after COVID-19. Study overall: Participants got two doses of BNT162b2 or mRNA-1273 vaccine. Findings and caveats of the study: In people who had recovered, most post-vaccine spike-reactive clones were new vaccine-induced clones.

Germline V gives CDR1 SGHTS, CDR2 YDEGEE. The CDR3 sequence is 16 residues long. The ends lost 0 bases at V and 7 bases at J; junction bases unmatched: 9. Under the ViraFEST assay, PBMC were stimulated with viral peptide pools so that antigen-specific CD4+ T cells expanded. Sequencing was performed afterwards. CD4+ T cells were isolated after 10 days of culture. By PCR, the person was confirmed to have had SARS-CoV-2 infection between March and December 2020. Method: immunoSEQ multiplex PCR; TCRdb's copy keeps in-frame clones and lacks some. The sample has around 25,000 clones, roughly 69% seen once; the top ten hold more than 15%.

This chain connects TRBV5-8 to TRBJ2-2, with 7 positions matching TRBD2. This specimen was CD4+ T cells from PBMCs cultured with SARS-CoV-2 spike peptides, taken before COVID-19 vaccination. The sequence derives from a human donor who had a prior SARS-CoV-2 infection. The CDR3 region is CASSLAGAGAGGELFF. The CDR3 DNA follows: TGTGCCAGCAGCTTGGCCGGGGCGGGAGCTGGCGGGGAGCTGTTTTTT. Full variable domain (outside the CDR3, taken from reference TRBV5-8 and TRBJ2-2): EAGVTQSPTHLIKTRGQQATLRCSPISGHTSVYWYQQALGLGLQFLLWYDEGEERNRGNFPPRFSGRQFPNYSSELNVNALELEDSALYLCASSLAGAGAGGELFFGEGSRLTVL.